These 9 T cell receptor beta chains were sequenced from one sample in a study of vaccination effects on CD4 cells after COVID-19. Investigators separated out CD4+ T cells once around eleven days of culture had passed. The infection with SARS-CoV-2 (confirmed by PCR) occurred in this person between March and December 2020. It was two doses of either the BNT162b2 or mRNA-1273 vaccine that participants received. These receptors have no known antigen. Libraries were prepared by immunoSEQ multiplex PCR; TCRdb keeps only in-frame clonotypes and omits some of them. The sample has tens of thousands of clones; under 85% are singletons. The source was CD4+ T cells from PBMCs cultured without peptide, collected after COVID-19 vaccination. The origin of the receptors is a human donor who had a prior SARS-CoV-2 infection.

The CDR3 loop is CASRENTYQPQHF. The CDR3 bases are TGTGCCAGTCGGGAAAACACTTATCAGCCCCAGCATTTT. V is TRBV28 and J is TRBJ1-5, with no clear D. V was clipped by 9 bases and J by 5 bases, with 14 bases between them. Germline-derived CDR1 and CDR2 are MDHEN and SYDVKM. The length of the CDR3 is 13 residues.

This rearrangement joins TRBV2 to TRBJ2-1; weak D call: TRBD1 (6 bases). The CDR3 contains 18 residues. The germline gives CDR1 SNHLY, CDR2 FYNNEI. Trimming took off 3 bases at V and 0 bases at J, with 18 bases between the two ends. CDR3 protein: CASSDSGQTGTSYNEQFF. The CDR3 DNA reads TGTGCCAGCAGTGATTCAGGGCAAACAGGGACCTCCTACAATGAGCAGTTCTTC.

The J gene is TRBJ2-7, the V gene TRBV7-2; D is perhaps TRBD2 (6 bases). V was pared by 0 bases and J by 0 bases, with 6 bases between. Germline V lookup: CDR1 SGHTA, CDR2 FQGNSA. The CDR3 is 14 residues long. In nucleotides, the CDR3 is TGTGCCAGCAGCTTAGCGGAGGGCTCCTACGAGCAGTACTTC. Residues: CASSLAEGSYEQYF. Full variable domain (missing parts from reference TRBV7-2 and TRBJ2-7): GAGVSQSPSNKVTEKGKDVELRCDPISGHTALYWYRQSLGQGLEFLIYFQGNSAPDKSGLPSDRFSAERTGGSVSTLTIQRTQQEDSAVYLCASSLAEGSYEQYFGPGTRLTVT.

The V call is TRBV5-5, the J call TRBJ1-3; no reliable D call. Deletions cut 1 base from V and 8 bases from J, with 7 bases between. This CDR3 comprises 12 residues. Germline CDR1 and CDR2: SGHKS and YYEKEE (reference sequence). The CDR3 coding sequence is TGTGCCAGCAGCTTGTTTGGGGACACCATATATTTT. This translates into CASSLFGDTIYF.

The rearrangement joins TRBV11-1 to TRBJ2-2; D is possibly TRBD1 (6 bases). Between the trimmed V and J ends, which lost 5 bases and 7 bases, there was a span of 14 bases. Germline assignment: CDR1 SGHAT and CDR2 FQDESV (reference sequence). The CDR3 has 14 residues. The CDR3 nucleotides read TGTGCCAGCAGCCCCGATACAGGGCACGGGGAGCTGTTTTTT. Protein: CASSPDTGHGELFF. Together with reference TRBV11-1 and TRBJ2-2, the CDR3 gives the full variable domain: EAEVAQSPRYKITEKSQAVAFWCDPISGHATLYWYRQILGQGPELLVQFQDESVVDDSQLPKDRFSAERLKGVDSTLKIQPAELGDSAMYLCASSPDTGHGELFFGEGSRLTVL.

The chain has TRBV2 and TRBJ2-1; possible D gene TRBD2, 5 bases. Between the trimmed V and J ends, which lost 7 bases and 0 bases, there was a span of 10 bases. The CDR3 loop spans 14 amino acids. CDR1 is SNHLY, CDR2 FYNNEI, per germline. For the CDR3, the DNA is TGTGCCAGCAACTGGGAGAGCTCCTACAATGAGCAGTTCTTC. This gives the protein CASNWESSYNEQFF.

The chain links TRBV30 to TRBJ2-1; TRBD1 might be the D (6 bases). The V end lost 2 bases, the J end lost 2 bases, and 13 bases lay between the germline ends. This CDR3 spans 15 amino acids. Germline V gene data show CDR1 as GTSNPN and CDR2 as SVGIG (reference sequence). CDR3 DNA sequence: TGTGCCTGGAGTCGGGACACCAGCGCCTACAATGAGCAGTTCTTC. The encoded protein is CAWSRDTSAYNEQFF. The variable domain in full, with the rest retrieved from reference TRBV30 and TRBJ2-1, is SQTIHQWPATLVQPVGSPLSLECTVEGTSNPNLYWYRQAAGRGLQLLFYSVGIGQISSEVPQNLSASRPQDRQFILSSKKLLLSDSGFYLCAWSRDTSAYNEQFFGPGTRLTVL.

V and J are TRBV6-5 and TRBJ2-7; 11 bases fit TRBD2. Looked up from germline, CDR1 is MNHEY and CDR2 is SVGAGI. The trim removed 5 bases at V and 3 bases at J, leaving 6 bases unmatched. The CDR3 is 15 amino acids. The CDR3: CASSRTTSGIYEQYF. The DNA for the CDR3 is TGTGCCAGCAGTCGGACGACTAGCGGGATCTACGAGCAGTACTTC.

This chain uses TRBV27 with TRBJ1-4; weak D call: TRBD1 (6 bases). V was trimmed by 5 bases and J by 5 bases, leaving 18 bases between them. The CDR3 is 16 residues long. Germline CDR1 reads MNHEY; CDR2 reads SMNVEV (reference sequence). CDR3 sequence: CASSPQLFQGNEKLFF. In nucleotides, the CDR3 is TGTGCCAGCAGTCCGCAGCTTTTCCAGGGGAATGAAAAACTGTTTTTT.